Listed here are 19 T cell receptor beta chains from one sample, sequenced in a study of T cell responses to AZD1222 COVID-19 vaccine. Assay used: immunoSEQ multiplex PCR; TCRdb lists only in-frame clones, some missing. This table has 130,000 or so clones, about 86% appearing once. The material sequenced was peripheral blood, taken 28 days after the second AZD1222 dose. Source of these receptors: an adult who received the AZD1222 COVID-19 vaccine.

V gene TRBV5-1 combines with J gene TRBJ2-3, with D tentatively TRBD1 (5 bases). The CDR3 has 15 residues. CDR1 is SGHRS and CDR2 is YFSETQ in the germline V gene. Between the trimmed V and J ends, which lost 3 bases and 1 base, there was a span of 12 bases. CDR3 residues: CASSSDREGTDTQYF. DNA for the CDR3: TGCGCCAGCAGCTCCGACAGAGAAGGCACAGATACGCAGTATTTT.

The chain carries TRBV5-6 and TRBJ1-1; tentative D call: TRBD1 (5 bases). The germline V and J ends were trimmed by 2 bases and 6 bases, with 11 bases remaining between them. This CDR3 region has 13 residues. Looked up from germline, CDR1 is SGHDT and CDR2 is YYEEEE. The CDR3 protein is CASSFRGKAEAFF. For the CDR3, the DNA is TGTGCCAGCAGCTTTCGGGGGAAGGCTGAAGCTTTCTTT.

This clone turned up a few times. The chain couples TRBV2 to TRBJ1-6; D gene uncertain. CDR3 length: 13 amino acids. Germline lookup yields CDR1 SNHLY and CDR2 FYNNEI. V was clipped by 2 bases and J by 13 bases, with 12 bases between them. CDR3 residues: CASSEQEIPPLHF. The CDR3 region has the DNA TGTGCCAGCAGTGAACAGGAGATTCCTCCCCTCCACTTT.

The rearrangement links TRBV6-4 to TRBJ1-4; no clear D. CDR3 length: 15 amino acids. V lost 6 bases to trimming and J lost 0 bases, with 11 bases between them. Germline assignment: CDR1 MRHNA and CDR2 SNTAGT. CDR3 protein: CASSLDPATNEKLFF. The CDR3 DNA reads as TGTGCCAGCAGCCTAGACCCCGCAACTAATGAAAAACTGTTTTTT.

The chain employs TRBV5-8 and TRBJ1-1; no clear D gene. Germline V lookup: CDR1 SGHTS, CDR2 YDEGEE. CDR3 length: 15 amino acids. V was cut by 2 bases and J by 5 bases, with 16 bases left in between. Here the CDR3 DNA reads TGTGCCAGCAGCTTCCCCGCAGAGTTGATGACTGAAGCTTTCTTT. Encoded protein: CASSFPAELMTEAFF.

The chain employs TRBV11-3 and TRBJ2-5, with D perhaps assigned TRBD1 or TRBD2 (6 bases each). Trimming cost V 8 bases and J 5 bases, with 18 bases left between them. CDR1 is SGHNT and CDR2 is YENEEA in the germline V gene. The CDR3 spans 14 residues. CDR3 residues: CASGGGAWLETQYF. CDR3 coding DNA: TGTGCCAGCGGAGGGGGAGCGTGGCTTGAGACCCAGTACTTC.

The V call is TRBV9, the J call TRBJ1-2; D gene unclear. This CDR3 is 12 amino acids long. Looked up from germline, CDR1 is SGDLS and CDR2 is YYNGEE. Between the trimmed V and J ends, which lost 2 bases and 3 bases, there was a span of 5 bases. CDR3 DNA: TGTGCCAGCAGCGTGAGGGACTATGGCTACACCTTC. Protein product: CASSVRDYGYTF. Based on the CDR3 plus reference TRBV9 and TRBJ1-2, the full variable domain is DSGVTQTPKHLITATGQRVTLRCSPRSGDLSVYWYQQSLDQGLQFLIQYYNGEERAKGNILERFSAQQFPDLHSELNLSSLELGDSALYFCASSVRDYGYTFGSGTRLTVV.

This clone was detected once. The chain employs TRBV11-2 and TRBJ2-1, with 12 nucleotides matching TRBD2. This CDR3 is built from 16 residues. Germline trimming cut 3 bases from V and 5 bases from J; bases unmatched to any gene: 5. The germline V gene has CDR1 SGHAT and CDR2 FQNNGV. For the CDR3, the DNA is TGTGCCAGCAGCTTCCTACTAGCGGGGGGAAACAATGAGCAGTTCTTC. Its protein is CASSFLLAGGNNEQFF. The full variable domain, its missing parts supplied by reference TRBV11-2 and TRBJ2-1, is EAGVAQSPRYKIIEKRQSVAFWCNPISGHATLYWYQQILGQGPKLLIQFQNNGVVDDSQLPKDRFSAERLKGVDSTLKIQPAKLEDSAVYLCASSFLLAGGNNEQFFGPGTRLTVL.

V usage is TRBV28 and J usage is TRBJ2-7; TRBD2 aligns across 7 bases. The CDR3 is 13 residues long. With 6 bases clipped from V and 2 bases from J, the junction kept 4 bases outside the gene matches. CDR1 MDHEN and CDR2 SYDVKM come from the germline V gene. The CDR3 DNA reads TGTGCCAGCAGCCTCCTAGCGGCCTACGAGCAGTACTTC. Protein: CASSLLAAYEQYF.

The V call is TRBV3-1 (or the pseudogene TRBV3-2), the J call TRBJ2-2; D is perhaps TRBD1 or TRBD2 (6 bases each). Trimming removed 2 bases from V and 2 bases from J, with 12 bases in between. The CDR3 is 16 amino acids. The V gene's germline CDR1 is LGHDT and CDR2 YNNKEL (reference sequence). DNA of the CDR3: TGTGCCAGCAGCCAACGAGGGGGGCCTAACACCGGGGAGCTGTTTTTT. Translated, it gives CASSQRGGPNTGELFF.

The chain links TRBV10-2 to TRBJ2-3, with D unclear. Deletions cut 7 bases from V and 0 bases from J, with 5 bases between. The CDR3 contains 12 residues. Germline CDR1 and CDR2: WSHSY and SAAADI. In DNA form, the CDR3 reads TGCGCCAGCACTCACAGCACAGATACGCAGTATTTT. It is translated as CASTHSTDTQYF.

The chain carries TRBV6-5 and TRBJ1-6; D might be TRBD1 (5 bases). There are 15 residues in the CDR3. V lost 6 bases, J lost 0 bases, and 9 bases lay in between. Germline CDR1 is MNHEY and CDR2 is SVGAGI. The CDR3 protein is CASSGHASYNSPLHF. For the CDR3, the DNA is TGTGCCAGCAGCGGACACGCCTCCTATAATTCACCCCTCCACTTT.

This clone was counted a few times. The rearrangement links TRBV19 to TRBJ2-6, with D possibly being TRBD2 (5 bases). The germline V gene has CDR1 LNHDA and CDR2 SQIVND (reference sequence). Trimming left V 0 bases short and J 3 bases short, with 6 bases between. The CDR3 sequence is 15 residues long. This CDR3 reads CASSIDGVGANVLTF. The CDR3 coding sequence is TGTGCCAGTAGTATAGACGGGGTTGGGGCCAACGTCCTGACTTTC.

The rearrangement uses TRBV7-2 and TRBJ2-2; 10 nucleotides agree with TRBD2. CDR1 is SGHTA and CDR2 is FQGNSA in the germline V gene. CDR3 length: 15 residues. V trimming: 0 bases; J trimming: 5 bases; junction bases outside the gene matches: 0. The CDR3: CASSLASGGTGELFF. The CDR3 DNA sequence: TGTGCCAGCAGCTTAGCTAGCGGGGGGACCGGGGAGCTGTTTTTT.

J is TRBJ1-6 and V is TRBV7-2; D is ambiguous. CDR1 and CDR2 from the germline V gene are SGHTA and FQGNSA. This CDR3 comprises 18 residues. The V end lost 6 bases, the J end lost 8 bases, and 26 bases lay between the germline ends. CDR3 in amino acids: CASRKDGGSSTNDSPLHF. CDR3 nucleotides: TGTGCCAGCAGAAAAGATGGAGGGAGCTCAACCAACGATTCACCCCTCCACTTT.

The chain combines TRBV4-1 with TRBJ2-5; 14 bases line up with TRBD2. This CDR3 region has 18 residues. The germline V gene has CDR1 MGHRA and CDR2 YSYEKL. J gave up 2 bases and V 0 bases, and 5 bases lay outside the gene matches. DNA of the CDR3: TGCGCCAGCAGCCAAGAGGGACTAGCGGGAGAGGGACAAGAGACCCAGTACTTC. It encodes CASSQEGLAGEGQETQYF.

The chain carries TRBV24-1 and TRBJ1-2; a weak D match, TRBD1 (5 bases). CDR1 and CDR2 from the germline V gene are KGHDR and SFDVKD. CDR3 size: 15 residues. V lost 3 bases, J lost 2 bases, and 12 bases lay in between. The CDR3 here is CATSDTAGGNYGYTF. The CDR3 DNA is TGTGCCACCAGTGATACCGCCGGGGGGAACTATGGCTACACCTTC.

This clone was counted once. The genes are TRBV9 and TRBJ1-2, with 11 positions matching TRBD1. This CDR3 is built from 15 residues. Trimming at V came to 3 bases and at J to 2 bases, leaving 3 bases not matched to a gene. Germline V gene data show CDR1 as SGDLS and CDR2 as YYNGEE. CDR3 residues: CASSARTGGNYGYTF. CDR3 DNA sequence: TGTGCCAGCAGCGCACGGACAGGGGGCAACTATGGCTACACCTTC. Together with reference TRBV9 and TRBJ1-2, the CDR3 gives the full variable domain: DSGVTQTPKHLITATGQRVTLRCSPRSGDLSVYWYQQSLDQGLQFLIQYYNGEERAKGNILERFSAQQFPDLHSELNLSSLELGDSALYFCASSARTGGNYGYTFGSGTRLTVV.

CDR3 nucleotide sequence: TGTGCCAGCTCACCCCGGGACACAAAAGAGACCCAGTACTTC. This gives the protein CASSPRDTKETQYF. V gene TRBV18 combines with J gene TRBJ2-5, with a tentative D call TRBD1 (6 bases). This CDR3 contains 14 residues. The germline V gene encodes CDR1 KGHSH and CDR2 LQKENI. V was pared by 3 bases and J by 3 bases, with 11 bases between.